A single sample gave rise to the 20 T cell receptor beta chains below, sequenced in a study of T cell responses to AZD1222 COVID-19 vaccine (dated by TCRdb to the early 2020s). Libraries were built with the immunoSEQ multiplex PCR assay. TCRdb provides this immuneACCESS table in a form limited to in-frame rearrangements. Some clones are lacking; in checked studies, under half of them reflect an unresolved V gene, and why the rest are absent is not known. Recorded for this sample are 170,000 or so clones; about nine tenths of them occurred a single time. Clones ranked in the top ten supply 2% to 3% of the sample. What this sample's time point label stands for: baseline before first vaccination. The sample in question was peripheral blood, obtained on day 0 of AZD1222 vaccination. Receptors were obtained from an adult in good health.

The chain couples TRBV23-1 to TRBJ1-2; 8 positions match TRBD1. TRBV23-1 counts as an open reading frame of uncertain function. The CDR3 covers 13 residues. Trimming cost V 5 bases and J 8 bases; bases outside gene matches: 7. The CDR3 spells CASSSQDREGYTF. DNA of the CDR3: TGCGCCAGCAGTAGCCAGGACAGGGAGGGCTACACCTTC.

The J gene is TRBJ1-2, the V gene TRBV21-1. TRBV21-1 is tagged as a pseudogene. CDR3 length: 16 amino acids. The CDR3 reads CASTKRGEQGTSGYTF. CDR3 sequence (DNA): TGTGCCAGCACCAAACGGGGGGAACAGGGGACCTCTGGCTACACCTTC.

The chain uses TRBV6-1 and TRBJ2-2, with no clear D. The CDR3 is 12 amino acids. The germline V gene has CDR1 MNHNS and CDR2 SASEGT. Trimming cost V 3 bases and J 3 bases, with 2 bases left between them. The DNA of the CDR3 is TGTGCCAGCAGTGACGACACCGGGGAGCTGTTTTTT. Translating gives CASSDDTGELFF.

The chain combines TRBV27 with TRBJ2-7, with TRBD1 as a possible D gene (6 bases). CDR1 and CDR2 from the germline V gene are MNHEY and SMNVEV (reference sequence). V gave up 9 bases and J gave up 2 bases, with 11 bases separating them. The CDR3 has 12 amino acids. DNA of the CDR3: TGTGCCAGTAGGGACAACACCTACGAGCAGTACTTC. Amino acids: CASRDNTYEQYF.

The chain couples TRBV28 to TRBJ2-7; D may be TRBD2 (5 bases). The CDR3 runs 15 residues. The V gene's germline CDR1 is MDHEN and CDR2 SYDVKM. V lost 5 bases and J 6 bases, leaving 20 bases between the germline ends. The DNA of the CDR3 is TGTGCCAGCAGTCCCTCCTTTCCGAGCGGAGGCGAGCAGTACTTC. This sequence encodes CASSPSFPSGGEQYF. The entire variable domain, with the rest obtained from reference TRBV28 and TRBJ2-7, is as follows: DVKVTQSSRYLVKRTGEKVFLECVQDMDHENMFWYRQDPGLGLRLIYFSYDVKMKEKGDIPEGYSVSREKKERFSLILESASTNQTSMYLCASSPSFPSGGEQYFGPGTRLTVT.

The rearrangement joins TRBV28 to TRBJ1-2; D might be TRBD1 (6 bases). With 8 bases removed from V and 4 bases from J, the gap between germline ends came to 11 bases. Looked up from germline, CDR1 is MDHEN and CDR2 is SYDVKM. The CDR3 loop spans 12 amino acids. The CDR3 DNA follows: TGTGCCAGCTTTGACAGGTTCTATGGCTACACCTTC. This encodes CASFDRFYGYTF.

This chain links TRBV11-2 with TRBJ1-2; D remains unclear. Trimming stripped 2 bases from V and 2 bases from J, with 6 bases between. Germline CDR1 and CDR2: SGHAT and FQNNGV. This CDR3 spans 13 amino acids. The CDR3 loop is CASSLNDNYGYTF. In nucleotides, the CDR3 is TGTGCCAGCAGCTTAAATGACAACTATGGCTACACCTTC.

V is TRBV4-1 and J is TRBJ2-7; 7 bases align to TRBD1. Trimming took 0 bases from V and 4 from J; bases not matched to a gene: 6. Looked up from germline, CDR1 is MGHRA and CDR2 is YSYEKL. The length of the CDR3 is 15 residues. The CDR3 loop reads CASSQDDRVIYEQYF. For the CDR3, the DNA is TGCGCCAGCAGCCAAGATGACAGGGTGATTTACGAGCAGTACTTC.

J is TRBJ1-2 and V is TRBV27, with 10 bases lining up with TRBD1. V lost 11 bases, J lost 0 bases, and 12 bases stayed unmatched. This CDR3 has 16 residues. The germline gives CDR1 MNHEY, CDR2 SMNVEV (reference sequence). The CDR3 sequence: CARPPGTGAANYGYTF. In DNA form, the CDR3 reads TGTGCCCGCCCCCCCGGGACAGGGGCCGCTAACTATGGCTACACCTTC.

V gene TRBV9 combines with J gene TRBJ2-2; 9 bases line up with TRBD2. The CDR3 extends over 17 amino acids. CDR1 SGDLS and CDR2 YYNGEE come from the germline V gene. J was trimmed by 1 base and V by 2 bases; bases with no gene match: 6. CDR3: CASSVAWRGGNTGELFF. CDR3 DNA: TGTGCCAGCAGCGTGGCCTGGCGGGGGGGGAACACCGGGGAGCTGTTTTTT.

This rearrangement joins TRBV18 to TRBJ1-5; TRBD1 might be the D (6 bases). Germline CDR1 reads KGHSH; CDR2 reads LQKENI. The CDR3 totals 15 residues. Between the trimmed V and J ends, which lost 2 bases and 6 bases, there was a span of 14 bases. The DNA of the CDR3 is TGTGCCAGCTCACCATCGATAGGAGGGGGTCAGCCCCAGCATTTT. Translated, it gives CASSPSIGGGQPQHF.

V gene TRBV10-3 combines with J gene TRBJ2-2, with D perhaps given as TRBD1 or TRBD2 (5 bases each). The germline V gene has CDR1 ENHRY and CDR2 SYGVKD. V shed 3 bases and J shed 6 bases, with 14 bases lying between them. This CDR3 has 15 amino acids. The CDR3: CAISDPGPAAGELFF. The DNA for the CDR3 is TGTGCCATCAGTGACCCGGGGCCAGCCGCCGGGGAGCTGTTTTTT.

The CDR3 nucleotides are TGCGCCAGCAGTGACCCTGGACTAGCGGCGGCCGGGGAGCTGTTTTTT. It codes for CASSDPGLAAAGELFF. The chain joins TRBV10-2 to TRBJ2-2, with 10 nucleotides matching TRBD2. With 3 bases clipped from V and 6 bases from J, the junction kept 7 bases outside the gene matches. Germline assignment: CDR1 WSHSY and CDR2 SAAADI. The CDR3 runs 16 residues.

The chain is built from TRBV20-1 and TRBJ1-1; D gene uncertain. CDR1 DFQATT and CDR2 SNEGSKA come from the germline V gene (reference sequence). CDR3 length: 10 amino acids. Deletions cut 0 bases from V and 7 bases from J, with 3 bases between. Here the CDR3 DNA reads TGCAGTGCTAGAGAAGGTGAAGCTTTCTTT. It specifies CSAREGEAFF.

The chain employs TRBV28 and TRBJ1-5; TRBD1 matches at 8 bases. The V gene end was trimmed by 2 bases and the J gene end by 8 bases; junction bases not matched to a gene: 11. Germline V gene sequence: CDR1 MDHEN, CDR2 SYDVKM. The CDR3 length is 16 residues. CDR3 bases: TGTGCCAGCAGTTTAGGAGACAGGGGCCAGTTTAAGCCCCAGCATTTT. Protein sequence: CASSLGDRGQFKPQHF.

The genes are TRBV27 and TRBJ1-5; TRBD1 might be the D (6 bases). The CDR3 has 15 amino acids. Trimming cost V 3 bases and J 0 bases, with 9 bases left between them. The germline V gene encodes CDR1 MNHEY and CDR2 SMNVEV (reference sequence). CDR3 in DNA: TGTGCCAGCAGTTTTAGGACAGATAGCAATCAGCCCCAGCATTTT. Translation gives CASSFRTDSNQPQHF.

This CDR3 reads CASSQGAGVPYNEQFF. The CDR3 region has the DNA TGTGCCAGCAGCCAAGGCGCGGGAGTACCCTACAATGAGCAGTTCTTC. This chain uses TRBV14 with TRBJ2-1; 7 bases match TRBD2. V lost 1 base, J lost 2 bases, and 5 bases stayed unmatched. This CDR3 has 16 amino acids. Germline assignment: CDR1 SGHDN and CDR2 FVKESK.

V gene TRBV7-2 combines with J gene TRBJ2-7, with D perhaps TRBD2 (5 bases). Trimming shortened V by 5 bases and J by 3 bases, and 8 bases separated the two germline ends. Germline values: CDR1 SGHTA, CDR2 FQGNSA. The CDR3 runs to 12 residues. The CDR3 DNA reads TGTGCCAGCAGCCTAACTAGCTACGAGCAGTACTTC. Protein product: CASSLTSYEQYF.

This chain uses TRBV6-5 with TRBJ2-7; TRBD1 agrees at 9 bases. V gave up 7 bases and J gave up 4 bases; unmatched junction bases: 8. Germline V gives CDR1 MNHEY, CDR2 SVGAGI. CDR3 length: 14 amino acids. DNA of the CDR3: TGTGCCAGCAAGCCGGGGACAGGGAAATACGAGCAGTACTTC. Its protein is CASKPGTGKYEQYF.

This clone has a handful of counts. The chain carries TRBV30 and TRBJ1-2; D is unclear. This CDR3 comprises 12 residues. The V and J ends lost 4 bases and 5 bases respectively, with 11 bases between them. Germline lookup yields CDR1 GTSNPN and CDR2 SVGIG (reference sequence). DNA of the CDR3: TGTGCCTGGAACCCGGGGAGTTATGGCTACACCTTC. This gives the protein CAWNPGSYGYTF.